Listed below are T cell receptor beta chains from one sample, sequenced in a study of CD8 T cells in ankylosing spondylitis. TCRdb re-derived calls from the 5' RACE reads in MiXCR, one entry per CDR3 protein. The sample records fewer than 400,000 distinct CDR3 sequences, around 8% being singletons. What was sequenced was blood, either unsorted or a sorted T cell fraction (not recorded which). Source of these receptors: a male donor with ankylosing spondylitis. CDR3s include the opening cysteine and the closing phenylalanine or tryptophan. Fields, in order: J gene, clone size, V gene, D gene, CDR3 protein, CDR3 DNA. D genes are given only for firm matches. Rows may omit the clone size; those that give it use once, few, many or a size class.

>TRBJ2-7|many|TRBV5-1|.
CASSRGDGPYEQYF
TGCGCCAGCAGCCGCGGGGACGGACCCTACGAGCAGTACTTC
>TRBJ2-7|few|TRBV6-5|TRBD2
CASSYWVSGNEQYF
TGTGCCAGCAGTTACTGGGTTAGCGGGAATGAGCAGTACTTC
>TRBJ1-2|.|TRBV7-7|.
CASSLAQGMEATF
TGTGCTAGCAGCTTAGCCCAGGGAATGGAGGCTACCTTC
>TRBJ2-7|few|TRBV12-3/TRBV12-4|.
CASSLAGRGGYEQYF
TGTGCCAGCAGTTTAGCCGGCAGGGGGGGATACGAGCAGTACTTC
>TRBJ2-1|few|TRBV27|.
CASSFSRVNEQFF
TGTGCCAGCAGTTTTTCCAGGGTAAATGAGCAGTTCTTC
>TRBJ2-2|few|TRBV4-1|TRBD1
CASSPRTGRYTGELFF
TGCGCCAGCAGCCCCCGGACAGGGAGGTACACCGGGGAGCTGTTTTTT
>TRBJ2-7|.|TRBV20-1|.
CSARNSGRQYF
TGCAGTGCTAGAAACTCCGGACGGCAGTACTTC
>TRBJ2-1|.|TRBV10-3|.
CAISPLGGEQFF
TGTGCCATCAGCCCCCTGGGAGGTGAGCAGTTCTTC
>TRBJ1-2|.|TRBV19|.
CASSSQAAVLGYTF
TGTGCCAGTAGTAGCCAGGCCGCCGTGCTGGGCTACACCTTC
>TRBJ2-7|once|TRBV19|.
CASSPGTRHTSSYEQYF
TGTGCCAGTAGTCCCGGGACTCGCCATACGAGCTCCTACGAGCAGTACTTC
>TRBJ1-1|few|TRBV5-5|.
CASSPRGSLTEAFF
TGTGCCAGCAGCCCTAGGGGGTCGCTAACTGAAGCTTTCTTT
>TRBJ2-7|.|TRBV10-3|TRBD2
CASRGLAGGPGEQYF
TGTGCCAGCCGGGGACTAGCGGGAGGGCCGGGTGAGCAGTACTTC